This T cell receptor beta chain was sequenced during a study of shared clonotypes between healthy human individuals. The table lists this clone with a few counts. Assay: immunoSEQ multiplex PCR; the TCRdb copy retains only in-frame clones and omits some. The repertoire consists of approximately 2.3 million clones, with over 90% occurring once and the leading ten covering roughly 0.36%. The V end was cut by 5 bases, the J end by 7 bases, with 14 bases between. CDR1 and CDR2 from the germline V gene are MNHEY and SVGAGI. This CDR3 has 14 residues. This chain joins TRBV6-5 and TRBJ1-4; D perhaps matches TRBD1 (6 bases). This clonotype was sampled from a man aged 18-30 years in good health. Some clones in this sample may be carry-over from other donors' samples. Specimen: naive CD4+ T cells from PBMCs. Regarding subset: CD45RA+ positively selected. The CDR3 is CASSRDRRVEKLFF. The CDR3 DNA is TGTGCCAGCAGTCGCGACAGGCGGGTTGAAAAACTGTTTTTT.